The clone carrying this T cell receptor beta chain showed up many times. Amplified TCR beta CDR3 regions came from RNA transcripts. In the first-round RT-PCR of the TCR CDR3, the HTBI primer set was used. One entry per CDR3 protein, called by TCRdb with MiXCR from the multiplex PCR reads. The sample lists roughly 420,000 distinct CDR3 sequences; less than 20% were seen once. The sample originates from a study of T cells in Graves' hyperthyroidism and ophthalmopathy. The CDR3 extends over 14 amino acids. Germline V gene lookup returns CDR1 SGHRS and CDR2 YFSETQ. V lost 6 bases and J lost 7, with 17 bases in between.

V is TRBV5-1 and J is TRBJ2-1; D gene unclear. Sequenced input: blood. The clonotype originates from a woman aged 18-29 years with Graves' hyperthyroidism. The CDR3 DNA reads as TGCGCCAGCAACCAAAATGCCTACGTTAATGAGCAGTTCTTC. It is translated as CASNQNAYVNEQFF.